This T cell receptor (beta chain) stems from a study of T cells after yellow fever vaccination. For this clonotype: Its specificity is not known.

Study results and caveats: Only a minor proportion of clonotypes was detected across both CD4 and CD8 compartments.

Germline CDR1 reads SGHTA; CDR2 reads FQGNSA. V dropped 3 bases and J dropped 5 bases, with 11 bases sitting between them. This CDR3 contains 15 residues. It was through 5'RACE template switching that TCR cDNA was made, with a universal primer site and UMIs added. TCRdb ran MiXCR on the 5' RACE reads and lists one entry per CDR3 protein. Of about 350,000 distinct CDR3 sequences listed, roughly 7.5% are singletons. The TCR comes from a man aged 18 to 35 who received the YFV17D yellow fever vaccine. The source was PBMCs, collected more than 35 days after the first yellow fever vaccination. The V call is TRBV7-2, the J call TRBJ2-6; perhaps TRBD1 as D (6 bases). The CDR3 reads CASSLAGARANVLTF. Written as DNA, the CDR3 is TGTGCCAGCAGCTTGGCAGGGGCCCGGGCCAACGTCCTGACTTTC.